Shown below are 30 T cell receptor beta chains from a single sample sequenced in a study of blood T cells in healthy people across ages. Alongside a J-beta primer mix, a sample-barcoded 5' primer served in a second PCR lasting roughly 7 to 11 cycles. TCRdb reprocessed the 5' RACE reads with MiXCR, giving one entry per CDR3 protein. The sample lists hundreds of thousands of distinct CDR3 sequences; about 56% were seen once. The sample comprised blood. The receptors originated from a man aged 35 to 55 in good health.

The CDR3 reads CASSQGQGISADRDTQYF. Written as DNA, the CDR3 is TGCGCCAGCAGCCAGGGGCAGGGGATATCAGCGGATAGGGATACGCAGTATTTT. V usage is TRBV4-1 and J usage is TRBJ2-3; possible D gene TRBD1, 6 bases. The CDR3 contains 18 residues. Germline-derived CDR1 and CDR2 are MGHRA and YSYEKL. The V end lost 3 bases, the J end lost 6 bases, and 25 bases lay between the germline ends.

This clonotype has a handful of counts. The V gene is TRBV10-3, the J gene TRBJ2-4, with 7 bases aligning to TRBD2. The DNA end is a closer match to TRBJ2-7, so the J assignment may be wrong. Per the germline V gene, CDR1 is ENHRY and CDR2 is SYGVKD. The CDR3 extends over 13 amino acids. The CDR3: CAITQTSLGEQYF. The CDR3 DNA reads TGTGCCATCACACAGACTAGCCTTGGCGAGCAGTACTTC.

The chain couples TRBV20-1 to TRBJ1-2; D gene ambiguous. The CDR3 has 11 amino acids. With 3 bases removed from V and 8 bases from J, the gap between germline ends came to 10 bases. The germline gives CDR1 DFQATT, CDR2 SNEGSKA (reference sequence). CDR3 sequence (DNA): TGCAGTGCTAGCATAGTGGGGGGCTACACCTTC. Its protein product is CSASIVGGYTF.

For this clonotype: Relative to the germline gene, one junction end is altered; a read error may explain this. The chain uses TRBV13 and TRBJ2-3; 7 nucleotides match TRBD2. Germline CDR1 and CDR2: PRHDT and FYEKMQ (reference sequence). The CDR3 is made up of 13 amino acids. This CDR3 reads CASSPTSTDAQYF. The CDR3 DNA sequence: TGTGCCAGCAGCCCGACTAGCACAGATGCGCAGTATTTT.

This clonotype was observed once. The genes are TRBV20-1 and TRBJ1-5; tentative D call: TRBD1 (5 bases). Trimming shortened V by 4 bases and J by 10 bases, and 20 bases separated the two germline ends. CDR1 DFQATT and CDR2 SNEGSKA come from the germline V gene (reference sequence). The CDR3 has 14 residues. The DNA for the CDR3 is TGCAGTGCTATAGGGGACTCCCCGGTGAAACCCCAGCATTTT. Translation gives CSAIGDSPVKPQHF.

V usage is TRBV24-1 and J usage is TRBJ2-5; 14 bases map to TRBD2. The CDR3 length is 16 residues. V lost 3 bases to trimming and J lost 11 bases; unmatched junction nucleotides: 10. Germline V lookup: CDR1 KGHDR, CDR2 SFDVKD. In DNA, the CDR3 is TGTGCCACCAGTGATGGACTAGCGGGAGGCCTCAATGAGCAGTACTTC. Translating it yields CATSDGLAGGLNEQYF.

V usage is TRBV9 and J usage is TRBJ2-4; perhaps D is TRBD1 or TRBD2 (5 bases each). TRBJ2-7 matches the DNA end more closely, so the J call is doubtful. This CDR3 region has 14 residues. Germline assignment: CDR1 SGDLS and CDR2 YYNGEE. CDR3 nucleotides: TGTGCCAGCAGCGTAGTGGACACGGCGGGCGAGCAGTACTTC. Residues: CASSVVDTAGEQYF.

This clonotype has a count of ten or more. This sequence joins TRBV5-1 and TRBJ1-4; tentative D call: TRBD1 (5 bases). CDR1 and CDR2 (germline): SGHRS, YFSETQ. V was pared by 0 bases and J by 6 bases, with 15 bases between. This CDR3 is 16 amino acids long. The CDR3 loop is CASSLVFRDGDEKLFF. Here the CDR3 DNA reads TGCGCCAGCAGCTTGGTTTTCCGGGACGGTGATGAAAAACTGTTTTTT. The whole variable domain, filled in from reference TRBV5-1 and TRBJ1-4, reads KAGVTQTPRYLIKTRGQQVTLSCSPISGHRSVSWYQQTPGQGLQFLFEYFSETQRNKGNFPGRFSGRQFSNSRSEMNVSTLELGDSALYLCASSLVFRDGDEKLFFGSGTQLSVL.

Details on this clonotype: An end of the junction does not agree with germline; a read error may underlie this. The chain joins TRBV28 to TRBJ2-1; 7 bases are a match to TRBD1. The germline CDR1 and CDR2 sequences are MDHEN and SYDVKM. CDR3 length: 16 residues. The CDR3, as DNA: TGTGCCAGCAGTTTCCCGAGACAGGGCTCCAACAATGAGCAGTTCTTC. It yields the protein CASSFPRQGSNNEQFF.

The rearrangement uses TRBV11-1 and TRBJ2-4, with 8 bases fitting TRBD2. The CDR3 is 16 amino acids. Trimming took 5 bases from V and 11 from J; bases not matched to a gene: 17. Germline lookup yields CDR1 SGHAT and CDR2 FQDESV (reference sequence). The CDR3: CASSPRGGRALTLQYF. The CDR3, as DNA: TGTGCCAGCAGCCCCCGGGGGGGCAGGGCGTTAACCCTTCAGTACTTC.

This clonotype was seen only a few times. The rearrangement links TRBV7-9 to TRBJ2-3; 10 bases line up with TRBD1. Unmatched junction bases numbered 9, after V lost 3 bases and J lost 6 bases. CDR3 size: 16 residues. CDR1 and CDR2 from the germline V gene are SEHNR and FQNEAQ (reference sequence). CDR3 sequence reads: CASSLDRGIAQDTQYF. CDR3 sequence (DNA): TGTGCCAGCAGCTTGGACAGGGGGATAGCACAGGATACGCAGTATTTT.

This clonotype was counted between two and nine times. The chain is built from TRBV20-1 and TRBJ2-4; no firm D call. V was pared by 4 bases and J by 0 bases, with 16 bases between. CDR1 is DFQATT and CDR2 is SNEGSKA in the germline V gene (reference sequence). CDR3 length: 16 amino acids. The CDR3 coding sequence is TGCAGTGCTAACGGCCTCCAGTCCCTAGCCAAAAACATTCAGTACTTC. Translation: CSANGLQSLAKNIQYF.

The table lists this clonotype with a few counts. The chain uses TRBV20-1 and TRBJ2-3; 8 nucleotides line up with TRBD2. Germline CDR1 and CDR2: DFQATT and SNEGSKA (reference sequence). CDR3 length: 14 residues. Losses at the gene ends were 4 bases for V and 5 bases for J; bases not matched to a gene: 8. The CDR3 DNA follows: TGCAGTGCTATAAACCGGGGGGGGCAAGATACGCAGTATTTT. It is translated as CSAINRGGQDTQYF.

The chain is built from TRBV20-1 and TRBJ2-4, with D possibly being TRBD1 (6 bases). The end of the DNA fits TRBJ2-7 better, so the J call may be wrong. The CDR3 spans 12 residues. CDR1 DFQATT and CDR2 SNEGSKA come from the germline V gene (reference sequence). The CDR3 reads CSARDNTYEQYF. The CDR3 DNA follows: TGCAGTGCTCGGGACAACACCTACGAGCAGTACTTC.

This clonotype was observed a few times. The rearrangement links TRBV28 to TRBJ1-4; perhaps TRBD1 as D (5 bases). Looked up from germline, CDR1 is MDHEN and CDR2 is SYDVKM. Trimming left V 6 bases short and J 0 bases short, with 8 bases between. The CDR3 loop spans 14 amino acids. The CDR3 region is CASSGAATNEKLFF. For the CDR3, the DNA is TGTGCCAGCAGCGGGGCAGCAACTAATGAAAAACTGTTTTTT.

CDR3 coding DNA: TGTGCCAGCAGTCTGAGATCCAAAAACATTCAGTACTTC. Its protein is CASSLRSKNIQYF. The rearrangement joins TRBV28 to TRBJ2-4; D unclear. Per the germline V gene, CDR1 is MDHEN and CDR2 is SYDVKM. The V gene lost 5 bases and the J gene lost 2 bases, with 7 bases spanning the gap. The CDR3 loop spans 13 amino acids. Using reference TRBV28 and TRBJ2-4 for the parts outside the CDR3, the full variable domain is DVKVTQSSRYLVKRTGEKVFLECVQDMDHENMFWYRQDPGLGLRLIYFSYDVKMKEKGDIPEGYSVSREKKERFSLILESASTNQTSMYLCASSLRSKNIQYFGAGTRLSVL.

The rearrangement joins TRBV10-3 to TRBJ2-5, with TRBD1 matching over 7 bases. With 3 bases clipped from V and 4 bases from J, the junction kept 8 bases outside the gene matches. CDR3 size: 15 residues. The germline V gene encodes CDR1 ENHRY and CDR2 SYGVKD. In nucleotides, the CDR3 is TGTGCCATCAGTGATTCGACAGGGTTGGGAGAGACCCAGTACTTC. It encodes CAISDSTGLGETQYF.

This clonotype has just one count. The chain combines TRBV29-1 with TRBJ2-7; D gene uncertain. The CDR3 loop spans 11 amino acids. Germline V lookup: CDR1 SQVTM, CDR2 ANQGSEA. With 5 bases removed from V and 2 bases from J, the gap between germline ends came to 7 bases. The CDR3 is CSVLSTYEQYF. DNA for the CDR3: TGCAGCGTTCTCTCTACCTACGAGCAGTACTTC.

This clonotype has more than one count but fewer than ten. This chain links TRBV29-1 with TRBJ2-1; D is perhaps TRBD2 (5 bases). V gave up 6 bases and J gave up 7 bases, with 13 bases separating them. The germline CDR1 and CDR2 sequences are SQVTM and ANQGSEA. The CDR3 length is 12 residues. CDR3: CSVNGEGNEQFF. In DNA, the CDR3 is TGCAGCGTAAACGGAGAGGGTAATGAGCAGTTCTTC.

V and J are TRBV10-2 and TRBJ2-5; D is possibly TRBD2 (6 bases). Deletions cut 7 bases from V and 13 bases from J, with 19 bases between. The CDR3 covers 12 residues. Looked up from germline, CDR1 is WSHSY and CDR2 is SAAADI. The DNA for the CDR3 is TGCGCCAGCACCAGCCCGGGAGTATCATGGTACTTC. Its protein product is CASTSPGVSWYF.

In this sample, this clonotype turned up a few times. The rearrangement joins TRBV12-3 or TRBV12-4 to TRBJ2-1; D possibly corresponds to TRBD2 (6 bases). Trimming shortened V by 7 bases and J by 1 base, and 14 bases separated the two germline ends. The CDR3 sequence is 15 residues long. Here the CDR3 reads CASTVAVSSYNEQFF. DNA for the CDR3: TGTGCCAGCACGGTAGCGGTCTCTTCCTACAATGAGCAGTTCTTC.

The CDR3: CSVPQGNEQFF. Written as DNA, the CDR3 is TGCAGCGTCCCACAGGGCAATGAGCAGTTCTTC. The J gene is TRBJ2-1, the V gene TRBV29-1; weak D call: TRBD1 (6 bases). CDR3 length equals 11 residues. Trimming cost V 6 bases and J 6 bases, with 9 bases left between them. Per the germline V gene, CDR1 is SQVTM and CDR2 is ANQGSEA.

V gene TRBV20-1 combines with J gene TRBJ2-5; 7 positions agree with TRBD1. Germline values: CDR1 DFQATT, CDR2 SNEGSKA (reference sequence). The junction had 4 bases not matched to a gene; V was cut back by 5 bases and J by 4 bases. The CDR3 consists of 12 residues. CDR3 sequence reads: CSALQGSETQYF. The CDR3 coding sequence is TGCAGTGCTTTACAGGGGTCAGAGACCCAGTACTTC.

This chain uses TRBV27 with TRBJ1-5, with D unclear. Trimming left V 3 bases short and J 6 bases short, with 9 bases between. CDR1 MNHEY and CDR2 SMNVEV come from the germline V gene (reference sequence). There are 13 residues in the CDR3. CDR3 region: CASSFEPAQPQHF. The CDR3 nucleotides read TGTGCCAGCAGTTTCGAACCGGCTCAGCCCCAGCATTTT.

Only a few counts were recorded for this clonotype. The chain recombines TRBV27 with TRBJ1-4; weak D call: TRBD1 (6 bases). CDR1 and CDR2 (germline): MNHEY, SMNVEV (reference sequence). CDR3 length: 14 amino acids. Trimming pared 11 bases from V and 0 bases from J, leaving 13 bases between. The chain's CDR3 is CASQGLPTNEKLFF. The CDR3 nucleotides are TGTGCCTCCCAGGGGCTCCCAACTAATGAAAAACTGTTTTTT.

This clonotype was detected a few times. The V gene is TRBV7-9, the J gene TRBJ2-7, with 9 bases that match TRBD2. Germline CDR1 SEHNR, CDR2 FQNEAQ (reference sequence). The length of the CDR3 is 15 residues. V shed 5 bases, J shed 2 bases, and the junction held 7 bases outside the gene matches. The CDR3 loop is CASSPLAGYTYEQYF. DNA of the CDR3: TGTGCCAGCAGCCCGCTAGCGGGATACACCTACGAGCAGTACTTC.

The chain has TRBV6-6 and TRBJ2-5; a weak D match, TRBD2 (5 bases). CDR3 length equals 14 residues. CDR1 MNHNY and CDR2 SVGAGI come from the germline V gene (reference sequence). The V and J ends lost 2 bases and 3 bases respectively, with 10 bases between them. The CDR3 coding sequence is TGTGCCAGCAGTTACCCGGGAAGGGAAGAGACCCAGTACTTC. Translation gives CASSYPGREETQYF.

V is TRBV28 and J is TRBJ2-5, with D tentatively TRBD2 (6 bases). Germline V gene lookup returns CDR1 MDHEN and CDR2 SYDVKM. The CDR3 covers 15 residues. V lost 7 bases to trimming and J lost 0 bases, with 15 bases between them. The CDR3 DNA sequence: TGTGCCAGCAAAACCGGGACTCAGTACCAAGAGACCCAGTACTTC. Translated: CASKTGTQYQETQYF. The whole variable domain, remainder taken from reference TRBV28 and TRBJ2-5, is DVKVTQSSRYLVKRTGEKVFLECVQDMDHENMFWYRQDPGLGLRLIYFSYDVKMKEKGDIPEGYSVSREKKERFSLILESASTNQTSMYLCASKTGTQYQETQYFGPGTRLLVL.

This clonotype was found once. This chain connects TRBV6-2 or TRBV6-3 to TRBJ2-3, with no clear D. The CDR3 sequence is 14 residues long. The germline V gene encodes CDR1 MNHEY and CDR2 SVGEGT. Trimming took off 0 bases at V and 5 bases at J, with 9 bases between the two ends. The CDR3 DNA sequence: TGTGCCAGCAGTTACTCGCAGGTGGTAGATACGCAGTATTTT. Its protein product is CASSYSQVVDTQYF.

The chain recombines TRBV20-1 with TRBJ1-1, with TRBD1 matching 7 bases. There are 13 residues in the CDR3. After removal of 8 bases from V and 6 bases from J, the junction contained 12 bases not matched to a gene. CDR1 and CDR2 from the germline V gene are DFQATT and SNEGSKA (reference sequence). The CDR3 sequence is CSSETGRASEAFF. CDR3 in DNA: TGCAGTTCCGAGACAGGGAGGGCTTCTGAAGCTTTCTTT.